The TCR beta chain described here comes from a study of cytomegalovirus exposure and HLA in healthy donors. At the level of the study: Unique TCRs from HLA-typed donors, some 85 million of them, were held in an early data release.

The study ran its PCR with 60 Vbeta and 13 Jbeta primers. The assay was immunoSEQ multiplex PCR, and TCRdb's table has in-frame clones only and misses some. The sample consists of about 91,000 clones, under 75% of them appearing once. The CDR3 spans 13 residues. The germline CDR1 and CDR2 sequences are SGHTA and FQGTGA. V lost 4 bases, J lost 5 bases, and 11 bases lay in between. The V call is TRBV7-3, the J call TRBJ2-5; maybe TRBD1 (5 bases). Source material: PBMCs. This receptor was taken from a human donor in good health. As DNA, the CDR3 is TGTGCCAGCAGCTCACAGGTGCGGGAGACCCAGTACTTC. Its translation is CASSSQVRETQYF. Combining the CDR3 with reference TRBV7-3 and TRBJ2-5 gives the whole variable domain GAGVSQTPSNKVTEKGKYVELRCDPISGHTALYWYRQSLGQGPEFLIYFQGTGAADDSGLPNDRFFAVRPEGSVSTLKIQRTERGDSAVYLCASSSQVRETQYFGPGTRLLVL.